The source of this T cell receptor (beta chain) is a study of post-analysis software for immune sequencing data (dated by TCRdb to between 2014 and 2016). Notes on the research overall: Recorded disease courses included relapsing-remitting, secondary progressive and progressive-relapsing multiple sclerosis, with some patients lacking subtype annotation. The patient repertoires were set against approximately 10 previously published healthy control repertoires from donors whose ages ranged from roughly 6 to 27 years. A subset of samples was prepared in parallel using single-end sample barcoding, then pooled and co-amplified after Illumina adapter ligation.

The meaning of the sample's time point label: second blood draw from one MS patient after hematopoietic stem cell transplantation. To demonstrate the VDJtools post-analysis software, TCR beta repertoires were profiled from the peripheral blood of about 14 young patients with multiple sclerosis. The patients with multiple sclerosis were children and adolescents between roughly 6 and 16 years of age. A remark on this clonotype: The target of this receptor is not known. No clone much larger than this one lies a single base away; base qualities are absent.

The investigation overall reported the following: Compared with controls, multiple sclerosis patients had significantly lower normalized Chao1 diversity, a finding suggesting substantial peripheral T-cell clonal expansion. The control group was slightly older than the multiple sclerosis patient group. Direct clustering with F measure revealed strong co-clustering of samples prepared in the same batch, which led to a batch-effect correction. A few TRBV segments, including TRBV5-6, TRBV5-1 and TRBV20-1, were significantly more frequent in patients than controls.

The junction carries 8 bases between V and J, which are trimmed by 5 bases and 2 bases respectively. From the cysteine up to the phenylalanine, the CDR3 has a length of 13 residues. Kept here is only the CDR3 DNA, which spans 39 bases and is read in frame from base 1. CDR1 and CDR2 (SGHRS, YFSETQ) derive from the germline V gene. The protocol used for the library was PCR. Sequencer: Illumina HiSeq 2500. To reduce PCR and sequencing biases, unique molecular identifiers were incorporated into the TCR beta cDNA libraries. Every 1 to 10 million input T cells yielded approximately 500,000 cDNA molecules, meaning each molecule approximated one T cell. The same protocol used for the earlier healthy control dataset was applied to prepare and sequence the patient libraries. Within a given batch, samples were prepared together, multiplexed and sequenced on the same HiSeq lane. In the authors' own workflow: Raw barcoded reads were processed with MIGEC, discarding single-read molecular identifier groups before consensus assembly and CDR3 extraction. VDJtools was used for post-analysis of the clonotype tables, with diversity normalized by down-sampling every dataset to the smallest sample size. Repertoire overlap clustering matched CDR3 amino acid but not nucleotide sequences to correct batch-related cross-sample contamination. The public reads were quality trimmed at Q25 with fastp and then assembled into clones with MiXCR by TCRdb, keeping productive beta chains. Rows matching on CDR3 protein sequence are summarized as one entry with the most common DNA and genes. These V and J calls derive from TCRdb rather than the authors' analysis. The sample includes around 160,000 distinct CDR3 sequences, with 30% to 45% observed a single time. 25% to 35% of the sample is in the top ten clones.

This sequence uses TRBV5-1 and TRBJ2-1, with no confident D gene call. This material consisted of blood, taken after autologous hematopoietic stem cell transplantation. The TCR sequence derives from a girl aged 10 to 17 with multiple sclerosis. Donor details come from another sample of the same person, matched by shared clones. CDR3 sequence: CASSTVPYNEQFF. The DNA sequence follows: TGCGCCAGCAGTACGGTGCCCTACAATGAGCAGTTCTTC.